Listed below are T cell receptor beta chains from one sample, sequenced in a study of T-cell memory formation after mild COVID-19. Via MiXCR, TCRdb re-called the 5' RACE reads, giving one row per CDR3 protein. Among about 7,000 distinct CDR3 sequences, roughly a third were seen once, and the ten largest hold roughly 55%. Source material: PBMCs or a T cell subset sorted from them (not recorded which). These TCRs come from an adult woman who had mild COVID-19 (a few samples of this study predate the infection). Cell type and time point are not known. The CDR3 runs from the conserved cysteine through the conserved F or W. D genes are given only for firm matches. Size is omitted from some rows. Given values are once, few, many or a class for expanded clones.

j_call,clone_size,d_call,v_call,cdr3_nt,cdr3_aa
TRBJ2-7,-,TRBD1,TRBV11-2,TGTGCCAGCAGCGCTCCGGGACAGATCTACGAGCAGTACTTC,CASSAPGQIYEQYF
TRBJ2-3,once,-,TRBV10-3,TGTGCCATCAGCGGGAGCACAGATACGCAGTATTTT,CAISGSTDTQYF
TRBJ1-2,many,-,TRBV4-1,TGCGCCAGCAGCCAAGAACAGGCCCGACACTATGGCTACACCTTC,CASSQEQARHYGYTF
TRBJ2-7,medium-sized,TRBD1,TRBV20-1,TGCAGTGCTAGAGGACAAAACAGGGGGCTAAACGAGCAGTACTTC,CSARGQNRGLNEQYF
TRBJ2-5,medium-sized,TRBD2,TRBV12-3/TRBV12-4,TGTGCCAGCAGTTTAGTAGGTAGCGGGGGTGAGACCCAGTACTTC,CASSLVGSGGETQYF
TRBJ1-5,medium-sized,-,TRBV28,TGTGCCAGCATGGAGGGTGGCGGCAATCAGCCCCAGCATTTT,CASMEGGGNQPQHF
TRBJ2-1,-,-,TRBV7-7,TGTGCCAGCAGCTTAGACCCCGGGACGCAATACAATGAGCAGTTCTTC,CASSLDPGTQYNEQFF
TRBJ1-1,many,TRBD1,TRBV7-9,TGTGCCAGCAGCAGCCACGGGACAGGGGACCCTGAAGCTTTCTTT,CASSSHGTGDPEAFF
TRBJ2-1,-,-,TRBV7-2,TGTGCCAGCAGCCAGGCGGCTGAGCAGTTCTTC,CASSQAAEQFF
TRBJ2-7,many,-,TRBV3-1,TGTGCCAGCAGCCAAGGAAGGTGGGACGAGCAGTACTTC,CASSQGRWDEQYF
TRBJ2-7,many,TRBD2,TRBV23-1,TGCGCCAGCAGGTCCGGGACTAGCGGGAATTCCTACGAGCAGTACTTC,CASRSGTSGNSYEQYF
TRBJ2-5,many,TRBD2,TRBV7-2,TGTGCCAGCAGCGGGAAGGGACTAGCGGGAGAGACCCAGTACTTC,CASSGKGLAGETQYF
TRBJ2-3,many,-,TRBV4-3,TGCGCCAGCAGCCAAGATCCGGTAAACACAGATACGCAGTATTTT,CASSQDPVNTDTQYF
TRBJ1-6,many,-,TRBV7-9,TGTGCCAGCAGCTTAAGTGATTGGGGGGAAAATTCACCCCTCCACTTT,CASSLSDWGENSPLHF
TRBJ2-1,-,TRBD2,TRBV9,TGTGCCAGCAGCGCCGGACTAGAGCTGTACAATGAGCAGTTCTTC,CASSAGLELYNEQFF
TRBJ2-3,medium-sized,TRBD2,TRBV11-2,TGTGCCAGCACCTCCTTAGCGGGGGGGGCAGATACGCAGTATTTT,CASTSLAGGADTQYF
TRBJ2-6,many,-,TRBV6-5,TGTGCCAGCAGTTACCGACTTCCCTCCTCTGGGGCCAACGTCCTGACTTTC,CASSYRLPSSGANVLTF
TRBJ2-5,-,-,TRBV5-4,TGTGCCAGCATGAGGGGTAACCAAGAGACCCAGTACTTC,CASMRGNQETQYF
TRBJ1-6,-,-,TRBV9,TGTGCCAGCAGCGTAGTTGTTAATTCACCCCTCCACTTT,CASSVVVNSPLHF
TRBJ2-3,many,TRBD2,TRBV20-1,TGCAGTGCTAGAGAACTTCCTAGCGGGCCTTTTAGCACAGATACGCAGTATTTT,CSARELPSGPFSTDTQYF
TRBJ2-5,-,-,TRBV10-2,TGCGCCAGCAACGGGGGATTCGGGGAGACCCAGTACTTC,CASNGGFGETQYF
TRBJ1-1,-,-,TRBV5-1,TGCGCCAGCAGCTTTTGGGGGACTAACACTGAAGCTTTCTTT,CASSFWGTNTEAFF
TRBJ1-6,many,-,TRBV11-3,TGTGCCAGCAGCTCTAGTGAATTCAGGGGTAGTTTAAAGGAATCACCCCTCCACTTT,CASSSSEFRGSLKESPLHF
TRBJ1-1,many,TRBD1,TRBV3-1,TGTGCCAGCAGCGACGGACAGGGTAGGTCTGAAGCTTTCTTT,CASSDGQGRSEAFF
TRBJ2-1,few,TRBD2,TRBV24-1,TGTGCCACCAGTGCTAGCGGGAGGCCCAACGAGCAGTTCTTC,CATSASGRPNEQFF
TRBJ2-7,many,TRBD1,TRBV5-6,TGTGCCAGCAGCGTACCGGGACAGGGGGCCATCGAGCAGTACTTC,CASSVPGQGAIEQYF